The 20 T cell receptor beta chains presented below share a single source sample, sequenced in a study of CXCR3-negative and CXCR3-positive naive CD8 T cells. All TRB cDNA libraries came from 5' RACE performed with UMI labels. For each CDR3 protein, TCRdb gives one entry from its re-call of the 5' RACE reads, without DNA. This listing includes some 130,000 distinct CDR3 sequences. Sequenced sample: naive CXCR3- CD8+ T cells from blood. Sample subset: CD45RO-CCR7+CD27+CD95- naive CD8+ T cells lacking CXCR3 (TNR3-). These receptors came from a human donor in good health. Some clones in this sample may be carry-over from other donors' samples.

J is TRBJ1-5 and V is TRBV12-3 or TRBV12-4. There are 17 residues in the CDR3. CDR3 sequence reads: CASRTNLGTGIGQPQHF.

The gene calls are TRBV29-1 and TRBJ2-2; the D call of TRBD1 rests on TCRdb alone, since no DNA is present to check it. This CDR3 has 14 amino acids. In germline, CDR1 is SQVTM, CDR2 ANQGSEA. The CDR3: CSVFLGPNTGELFF.

The chain joins TRBV5-1 to TRBJ1-1. In germline, CDR1 is SGHRS, CDR2 YFSETQ. This CDR3 region has 14 residues. CDR3 residues: CASSLARLNTEAFF.

The genes are TRBV14 and TRBJ2-2. This CDR3 contains 15 residues. The germline CDR1 and CDR2 sequences are SGHDN and FVKESK. CDR3 sequence reads: CASSLIRSNTGELFF. Full variable domain (rest looked up from reference TRBV14 and TRBJ2-2): EAGVTQFPSHSVIEKGQTVTLRCDPISGHDNLYWYRRVMGKEIKFLLHFVKESKQDESGMPNNRFLAERTGGTYSTLKVQPAELEDSGVYFCASSLIRSNTGELFFGEGSRLTVL.

This sequence joins TRBV14 and TRBJ1-1. The CDR3 has 16 amino acids. Per germline, CDR1 SGHDN and CDR2 FVKESK. CDR3 loop: CASSQDLGVVGTEAFF.

V usage is TRBV7-8 and J usage is TRBJ1-2; TCRdb's D call of TRBD1 is untestable without DNA. Germline V gene sequence: CDR1 SGHVS, CDR2 FQNEAQ. The CDR3 consists of 14 residues. This chain's CDR3 is CASSLIPGDYGYTF.

The chain recombines TRBV11-2 with TRBJ2-7; there is no DNA to check the TCRdb D call of TRBD2. The length of the CDR3 is 13 residues. Germline assignment: CDR1 SGHAT and CDR2 FQNNGV. CDR3 amino acids: CASSLGAGYEQYF.

This sequence joins TRBV5-1 and TRBJ2-2; lacking DNA, the TRBD1 call made by TCRdb goes unchecked. This CDR3 is 14 amino acids long. Looked up from germline, CDR1 is SGHRS and CDR2 is YFSETQ. CDR3 protein: CASSWTGTTGELFF.

The genes are TRBV21-1 and TRBJ1-1; the D call of TRBD1 rests on TCRdb alone, since no DNA is present to check it. TRBV21-1 is termed a pseudogene. The CDR3 has 15 residues. CDR3 protein: CASTYRGPRDTEAFF.

This chain uses TRBV5-1 with TRBJ2-1; the TCRdb call, TRBD1, lacks DNA for checking. The CDR3 length is 15 residues. CDR1 is SGHRS and CDR2 is YFSETQ in the germline V gene. The CDR3 spells CASSLAQGTYNEQFF.

The chain links TRBV29-1 to TRBJ2-1. Germline V lookup: CDR1 SQVTM, CDR2 ANQGSEA. The CDR3 is made up of 14 amino acids. CDR3 amino acids: CSVVWADSYNEQFF.

The rearrangement joins TRBV7-3 to TRBJ2-1; the D gene TCRdb calls, TRBD2, cannot be checked with no DNA. The CDR3 has 15 amino acids. Germline assignment: CDR1 SGHTA and CDR2 FQGTGA. The CDR3 sequence is CASSSGPPSYNEQFF.

This rearrangement joins TRBV12-3 or TRBV12-4 to TRBJ2-2; the D call from TCRdb, TRBD1, cannot be confirmed without DNA. CDR3 length: 16 residues. The CDR3 loop reads CASREEGHANTGELFF.

The rearrangement uses TRBV4-3 and TRBJ2-3. Germline V gene sequence: CDR1 LGHNA, CDR2 YSLEER. This CDR3 has 15 amino acids. The CDR3 spells CASSQDLRGTDTQYF.

J is TRBJ1-1 and V is TRBV6-1; TCRdb's D call, TRBD1, is unchecked because there is no DNA. Germline CDR1 reads MNHNS; CDR2 reads SASEGT. The CDR3 spans 14 residues. The CDR3 sequence is CAGLDPGVWVEAFF.

V usage is TRBV5-1 and J usage is TRBJ2-3; without DNA, the TCRdb call of TRBD1 cannot be checked. The germline gives CDR1 SGHRS, CDR2 YFSETQ. This CDR3 is built from 15 residues. This CDR3 reads CASSLGPSWADTQYF.

The gene calls are TRBV7-6 and TRBJ2-2; TCRdb lists TRBD1, though no DNA is available to test this call. CDR1 and CDR2 from the germline V gene are SGHVS and FNYEAQ. This CDR3 comprises 15 residues. This CDR3 is CASRADRSNTGELFF.

The gene calls are TRBV28 and TRBJ1-5; no DNA is available, so the TRBD1 call from TCRdb remains unchecked. This CDR3 is 15 amino acids long. Germline assignment: CDR1 MDHEN and CDR2 SYDVKM. The CDR3 here is CASNHGGAGNQPQHF.

The chain has TRBV4-1 and TRBJ2-1; with no DNA, the TCRdb D assignment of TRBD2 cannot be verified. CDR1 and CDR2 from the germline V gene are MGHRA and YSYEKL. The CDR3 has 17 residues. The CDR3 loop reads CASSQRTSDFSYNEQFF.

The chain carries TRBV7-8 and TRBJ1-2; without DNA, the TCRdb call of TRBD1 cannot be checked. CDR3 length equals 17 residues. The germline V gene has CDR1 SGHVS and CDR2 FQNEAQ. This CDR3 reads CASSLGPGGEANYGYTF.